This T cell receptor beta chain comes out of a study of T cell responses to AZD1222 COVID-19 vaccine. General study points: The study found Spike-specific TCR breadth and depth rose after two AZD1222 doses. In a largely white British group with more females than males, clonal diversity was possibly underestimated. Along spike, vaccine-associated CD4 TCRs were found throughout, with dominance at 160-218 and 743-854.

Generated by immunoSEQ multiplex PCR, the TCRdb table keeps only in-frame clones and is missing some. This sample has more than 50,000 clones, with 75% to 85% found just once. A remark on this clone: Its antigen is still unknown.

This CDR3 has 13 amino acids. CDR1 is SGHRS, CDR2 YFSETQ, per germline. Trimming left V 4 bases short and J 5 bases short, with 12 bases between. The sample consisted of peripheral blood, taken on day 0 of MenACWY control vaccination. This rearrangement joins TRBV5-1 to TRBJ2-5; D is unclear. This TCR was recovered from an adult in good health. CDR3 DNA: TGCGCCAGCAGCCCCATTACCGGGGAGACCCAGTACTTC. Protein sequence: CASSPITGETQYF.